This T cell receptor beta chain emerged from a study of sequential checkpoint blockade in melanoma. The sample's treatment: randomized to nivolumab then ipilimumab (arm A) or the reverse (arm B). Using immunoSEQ multiplex PCR, the repertoire was profiled, and TCRdb retains in-frame clones only, with some absent. In the table there are fewer than 30,000 clones, approximately 80% of which are singletons. Here the sequenced sample was CD8+ T cells sorted from blood (inferred from file names), taken from a patient given nivolumab and ipilimumab in sequence. The TCR was taken from a human donor with melanoma.

The CDR3 DNA sequence: TGTGCCATTTTGACAGGGGGCTCGACTAATGAAAAACTGTTTTTT. Its translation is CAILTGGSTNEKLFF. This chain joins TRBV2 and TRBJ1-4, with 10 bases that match TRBD1. Germline V gene sequence: CDR1 SNHLY, CDR2 FYNNEI. J was trimmed by 2 bases and V by 10 bases; bases with no gene match: 7. This CDR3 spans 15 amino acids.